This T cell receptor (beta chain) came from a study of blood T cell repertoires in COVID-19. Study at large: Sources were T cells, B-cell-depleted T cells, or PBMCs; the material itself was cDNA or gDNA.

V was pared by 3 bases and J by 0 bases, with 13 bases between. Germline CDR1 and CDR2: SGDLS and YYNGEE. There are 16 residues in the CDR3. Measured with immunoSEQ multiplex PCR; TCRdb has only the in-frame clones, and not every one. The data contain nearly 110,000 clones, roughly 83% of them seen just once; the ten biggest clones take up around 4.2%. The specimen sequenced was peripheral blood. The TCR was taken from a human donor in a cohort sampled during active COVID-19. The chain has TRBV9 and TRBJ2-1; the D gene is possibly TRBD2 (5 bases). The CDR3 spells CASSAHGESSYNEQFF. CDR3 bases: TGTGCCAGCAGCGCCCACGGGGAAAGCTCCTACAATGAGCAGTTCTTC. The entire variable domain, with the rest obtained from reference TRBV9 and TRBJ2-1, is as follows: DSGVTQTPKHLITATGQRVTLRCSPRSGDLSVYWYQQSLDQGLQFLIQYYNGEERAKGNILERFSAQQFPDLHSELNLSSLELGDSALYFCASSAHGESSYNEQFFGPGTRLTVL.